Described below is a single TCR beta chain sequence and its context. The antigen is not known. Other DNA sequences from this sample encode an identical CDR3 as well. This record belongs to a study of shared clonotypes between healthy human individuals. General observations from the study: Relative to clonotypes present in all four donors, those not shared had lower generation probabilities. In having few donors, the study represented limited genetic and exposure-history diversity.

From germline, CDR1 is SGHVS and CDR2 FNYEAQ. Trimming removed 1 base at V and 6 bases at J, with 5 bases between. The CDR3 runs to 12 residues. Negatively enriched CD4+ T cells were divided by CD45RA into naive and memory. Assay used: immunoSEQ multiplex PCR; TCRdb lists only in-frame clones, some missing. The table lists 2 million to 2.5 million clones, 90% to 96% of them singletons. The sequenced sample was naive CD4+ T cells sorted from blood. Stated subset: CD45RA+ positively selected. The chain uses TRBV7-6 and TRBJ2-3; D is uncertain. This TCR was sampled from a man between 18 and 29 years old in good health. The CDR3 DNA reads TGTGCCAGCAGCTTAGTGGCCGATACGCAGTATTTT. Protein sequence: CASSLVADTQYF.